This T cell receptor (beta chain) was sequenced for a study of blood T cells in healthy people across ages. Then a second PCR, running roughly 7 to 11 cycles, was carried out with a sample-barcoded 5' primer and a J-beta primer mix. A single record per CDR3 protein comes from TCRdb applying MiXCR to the 5' RACE reads. Here the sample spans hundreds of thousands of distinct CDR3 sequences, roughly 43% being singletons. J gave up 10 bases and V 0 bases, and 6 bases lay outside the gene matches. Per the germline V gene, CDR1 is SGDLS and CDR2 is YYNGEE. This CDR3 comprises 14 residues. The sequencing sample was made of blood. The receptor's source is a man aged 80 or over in good health. The chain couples TRBV9 to TRBJ2-1; TRBD1 matches 8 bases. CDR3 sequence (DNA): TGTGCCAGCAGCGTAGACCAGGGGGCTCGAGAGCAGTTCTTC. Translation: CASSVDQGAREQFF.